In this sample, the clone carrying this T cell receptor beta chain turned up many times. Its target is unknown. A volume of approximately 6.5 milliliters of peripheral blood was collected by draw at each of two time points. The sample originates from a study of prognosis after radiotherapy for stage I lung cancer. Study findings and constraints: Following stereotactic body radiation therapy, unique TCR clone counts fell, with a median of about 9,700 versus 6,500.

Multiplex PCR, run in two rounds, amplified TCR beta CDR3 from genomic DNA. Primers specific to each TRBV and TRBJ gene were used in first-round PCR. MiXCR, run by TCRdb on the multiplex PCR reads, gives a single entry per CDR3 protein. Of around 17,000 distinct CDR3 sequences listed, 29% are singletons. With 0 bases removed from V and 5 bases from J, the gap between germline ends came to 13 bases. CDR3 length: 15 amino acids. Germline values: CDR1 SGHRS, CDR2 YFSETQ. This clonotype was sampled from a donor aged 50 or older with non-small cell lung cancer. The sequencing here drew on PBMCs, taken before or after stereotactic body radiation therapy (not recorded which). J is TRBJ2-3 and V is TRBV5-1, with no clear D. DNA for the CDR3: TGCGCCAGCAGCTTGGTACAGTCCCCGGTAGATACGCAGTATTTT. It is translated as CASSLVQSPVDTQYF.